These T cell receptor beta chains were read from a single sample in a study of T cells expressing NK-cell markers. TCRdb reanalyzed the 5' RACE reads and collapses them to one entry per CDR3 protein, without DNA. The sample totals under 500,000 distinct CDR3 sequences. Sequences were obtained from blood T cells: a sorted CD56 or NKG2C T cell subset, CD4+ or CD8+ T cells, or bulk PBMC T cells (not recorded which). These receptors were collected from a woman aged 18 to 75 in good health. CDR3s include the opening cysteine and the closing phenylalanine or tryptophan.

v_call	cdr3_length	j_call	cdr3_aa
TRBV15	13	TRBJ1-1	CATSRDRGNAAFF
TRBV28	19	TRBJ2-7	CASSQGRTGLAGGPDEQYF
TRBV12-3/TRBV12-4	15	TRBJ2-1	CASSFRTGSRNEQFF
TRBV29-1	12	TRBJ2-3	CSVGEITDTQYF
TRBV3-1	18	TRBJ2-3	CASSQESSRLAKADTQYF
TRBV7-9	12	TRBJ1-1	CASSPEWTEAFF
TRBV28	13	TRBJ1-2	CASSRPGDYGYTF
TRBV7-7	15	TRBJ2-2	CASSLAGAYTGELFF
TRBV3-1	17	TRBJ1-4	CASSQDPPGQGREKLFF
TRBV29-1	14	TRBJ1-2	CSVGSLPRDYGYTF
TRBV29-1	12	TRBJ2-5	CSVQGGGETQYF
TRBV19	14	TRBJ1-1	CASREGTRNTEAFF
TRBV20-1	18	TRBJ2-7	CSARVPSAVGLYSYEQYF
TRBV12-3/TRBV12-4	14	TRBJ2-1	CASSPRPGSNEQFF
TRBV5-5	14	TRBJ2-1	CASSHHRQDNEQFF
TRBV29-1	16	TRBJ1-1	CSVDRQGMRFGTEAFF
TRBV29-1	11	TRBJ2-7	CSASDSYEQYF
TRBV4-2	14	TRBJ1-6	CASSLGTDNSPLHF
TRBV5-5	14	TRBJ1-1	CASSPRTGRGEAFF
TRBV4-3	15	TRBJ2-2	CASSQIHRSTGELFF
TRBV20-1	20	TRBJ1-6	CSARGDRPGGAAGDTSPLHF
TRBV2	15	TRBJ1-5	CASMLQGAGNQPQHF
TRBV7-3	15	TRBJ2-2	CASSLQQVDTGELFF
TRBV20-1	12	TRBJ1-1	CSARGRDTEAFF
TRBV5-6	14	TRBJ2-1	CASSADRGYTEQFF
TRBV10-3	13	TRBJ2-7	CAISESTAYEQYF
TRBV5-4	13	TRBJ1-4	CASSGGSSEKLFF
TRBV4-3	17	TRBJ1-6	CASSQDLREGLWSPLHF
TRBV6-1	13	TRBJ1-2	CASTERGGTGYTF
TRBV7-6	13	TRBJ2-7	CASSLAENYEQYF
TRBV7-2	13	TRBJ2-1	CASSFQGVNEQFF
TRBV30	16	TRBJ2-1	CAWSVRRLAGKNEQFF
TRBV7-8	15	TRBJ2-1	CASSFGVLMSNEQFF
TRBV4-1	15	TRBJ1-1	CASSLLTGRNTEAFF
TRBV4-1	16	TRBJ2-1	CASEEIWGAVNNEQFF
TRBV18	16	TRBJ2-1	CASSPSGTGLRNEQFF
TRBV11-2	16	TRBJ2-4	CASSPFGTEAKNIQYF
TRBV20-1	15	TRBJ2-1	CSAYSGRSSYNEQFF
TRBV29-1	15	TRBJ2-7	CSVEAGTGGFYEQYF
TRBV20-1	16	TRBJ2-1	CSANLAGHLVYGEQFF
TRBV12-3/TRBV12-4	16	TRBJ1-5	CASSLTGGQANQPQHF
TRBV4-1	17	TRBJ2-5	CASSQPPGLAGQETQYF
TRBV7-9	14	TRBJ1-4	CASSSRQGNEKLFF
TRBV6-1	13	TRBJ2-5	CATRDISQETQYF